This T cell receptor beta chain was documented in a study of OX40 agonist ivuxolimab in advanced cancers. Generated by immunoSEQ multiplex PCR, the TCRdb table keeps only in-frame clones and is missing some. The table includes about 100,000 clones, under 95% detected once. This clone has only one observation. The CDR3 runs to 15 residues. Trimming took off 7 bases at V and 0 bases at J, with 16 bases between the two ends. The germline CDR1 and CDR2 sequences are MNHEY and SVGAGI. The sample was CD4+ or CD8+ T cells sorted from blood, taken in a trial of the OX40 agonist ivuxolimab. This TCR came from an adult with an advanced solid tumor such as melanoma, head and neck, liver or kidney cancer. This rearrangement joins TRBV6-5 to TRBJ2-7; the D is unclear. CDR3 residues: CASTPTVVSSYEQYF. CDR3 bases: TGTGCCAGCACCCCAACGGTAGTAAGCTCCTACGAGCAGTACTTC.